This TCR beta chain originates from a study of early T cells in non-severe SARS-CoV-2 infection. The overall study: Sequenced bulk RNA came from whole blood that was unsorted, and chains were unpaired.

As part of library construction, unique molecular identifiers were attached to individual cDNA molecules. TCRdb itself ran the 5' RACE reads through MiXCR, one entry per CDR3 protein. The sample carries under 95,000 distinct CDR3 sequences, about 16% recorded once. A note on this clonotype: Its matching antigen is unknown.

Study-level results: Private and CD4 specificities were missed by VDJdb matching, skewed to anti-spike CD8.

The TCR originated in an adult who was a healthcare worker with PCR-confirmed SARS-CoV-2 infection or an uninfected control (not recorded which). Sequences were obtained from whole blood.

The CDR3 is CASVTSLSGWEQFF. Written as DNA, the CDR3 is TGTGCCAGCGTAACAAGCCTAAGTGGATGGGAGCAGTTCTTC. The gene calls are TRBV9 and TRBJ2-1; D is ambiguous. Between the trimmed V and J ends, which lost 7 bases and 10 bases, there was a span of 21 bases. The CDR3 loop spans 14 amino acids. Germline lookup yields CDR1 SGDLS and CDR2 YYNGEE.